This TCR beta chain was recovered during a study of blood T cell repertoires in COVID-19. The overall study: Specimens from acute and convalescent COVID-19 originated in the United States, Italy and Spain. Sources were T cells, B-cell-depleted T cells, or PBMCs; the material itself was cDNA or gDNA.

Germline values: CDR1 SGHTA, CDR2 FQGNSA. The CDR3 sequence is 16 residues long. Germline trimming cut 5 bases from V and 6 bases from J; bases unmatched to any gene: 12. Per the original methods: Estimation of nucleated cell counts relied on the amplification of reference gene primers. Libraries were prepared by immunoSEQ multiplex PCR; TCRdb keeps only in-frame clonotypes and omits some of them. From that table come the V and J calls and clone size; the DNA was used to work out D and trimming. The profile shows 150,000 to 200,000 clones, roughly 80% of them singletons. The gene calls are TRBV7-2 and TRBJ2-1, with 8 nucleotides matching TRBD1. The sample was peripheral blood. This receptor was obtained from a woman aged 70 to 79 with acute or convalescent COVID-19. The CDR3 region has the DNA TGTGCCAGCAGCAAAAACGCAGGGGGCACGGGCAATGAGCAGTTCTTC. It yields the protein CASSKNAGGTGNEQFF.